The T cell receptor (beta chain) under discussion was sequenced for a study of cytomegalovirus exposure and HLA in healthy donors. Study findings and constraints: Investigators reported 150 to 200 TCR beta chains as tied to cytomegalovirus. A later analysis, which compared TCR beta chains of equal frequency, found the HLA-associated ones more clonally expanded.

PCR employed 60 Vbeta and 13 Jbeta primers. In the original processing: Later analysis identified 80 million to 85 million unique TCR beta chains, about 10 million shared. Profiled with immunoSEQ multiplex PCR; TCRdb holds only in-frame clones, not every one. The V and J calls and clone size come from that table; D and trimming were worked out from the DNA. The data contain 150,000 to 200,000 clones, 70% to 85% of them seen just once; the ten biggest clones take up approximately 0.092%. Regarding this clone: Its antigen is currently unknown. The same CDR3 also results from other DNA sequences found in this sample.

From germline, CDR1 is MNHNS and CDR2 SASEGT. CDR3 length: 12 residues. Losses at the gene ends were 8 bases for V and 6 bases for J; bases not matched to a gene: 3. V is TRBV6-1 and J is TRBJ1-4; TRBD1 matches 7 bases. This receptor was obtained from a boy under 10 years old in good health and CMV-seronegative. Sequencing used PBMCs. This chain's CDR3 is CASRQGDEKLFF. CDR3 DNA sequence: TGTGCCAGCCGGCAGGGGGATGAAAAACTGTTTTTT.